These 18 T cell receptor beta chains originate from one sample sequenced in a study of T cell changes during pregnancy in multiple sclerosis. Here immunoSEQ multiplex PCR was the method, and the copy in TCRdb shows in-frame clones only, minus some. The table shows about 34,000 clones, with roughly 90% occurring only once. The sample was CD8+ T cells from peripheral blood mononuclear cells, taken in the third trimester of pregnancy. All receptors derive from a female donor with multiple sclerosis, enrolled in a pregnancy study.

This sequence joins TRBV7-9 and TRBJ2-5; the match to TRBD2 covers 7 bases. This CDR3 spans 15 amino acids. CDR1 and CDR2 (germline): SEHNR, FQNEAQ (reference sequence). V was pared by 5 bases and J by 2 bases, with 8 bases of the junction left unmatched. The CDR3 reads CASSTRGGAQETQYF. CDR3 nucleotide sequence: TGTGCCAGCAGCACTAGGGGAGGGGCTCAAGAGACCCAGTACTTC.

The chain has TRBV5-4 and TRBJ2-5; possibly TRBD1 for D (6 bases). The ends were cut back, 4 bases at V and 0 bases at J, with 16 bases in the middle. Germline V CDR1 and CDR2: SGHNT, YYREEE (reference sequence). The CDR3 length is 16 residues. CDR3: CASSPRGRGNQETQYF. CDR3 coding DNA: TGTGCCAGCAGCCCCCGGGGCAGGGGCAACCAAGAGACCCAGTACTTC.

The CDR3 coding sequence is TGTGCCATCAGTGAAGGGACAAATATTTATGGCTACACCTTC. It translates to CAISEGTNIYGYTF. V usage is TRBV10-3 and J usage is TRBJ1-2; a possible D gene is TRBD1 (6 bases). Looked up from germline, CDR1 is ENHRY and CDR2 is SYGVKD. The CDR3 contains 14 residues. The ends were cut back, 3 bases at V and 5 bases at J, with 13 bases in the middle.

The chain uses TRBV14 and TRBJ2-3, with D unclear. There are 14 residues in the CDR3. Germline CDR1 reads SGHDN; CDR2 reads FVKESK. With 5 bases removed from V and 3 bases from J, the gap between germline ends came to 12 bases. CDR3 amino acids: CASSMGRHTDTQYF. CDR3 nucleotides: TGTGCCAGCAGCATGGGCCGCCATACAGATACGCAGTATTTT.

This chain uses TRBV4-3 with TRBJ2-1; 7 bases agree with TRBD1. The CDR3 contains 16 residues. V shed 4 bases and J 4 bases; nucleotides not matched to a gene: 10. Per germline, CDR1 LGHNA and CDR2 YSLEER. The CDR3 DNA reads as TGCGCCAGCAGCCTTACGGTAGGGGGCGATTACAATGAGCAGTTCTTC. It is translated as CASSLTVGGDYNEQFF.

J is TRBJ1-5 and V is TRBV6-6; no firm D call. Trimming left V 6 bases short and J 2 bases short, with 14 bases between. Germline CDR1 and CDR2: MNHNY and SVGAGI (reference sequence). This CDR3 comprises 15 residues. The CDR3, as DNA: TGTGCCAGCAGAGACGGGGTCGTCGGCAATCAGCCCCAGCATTTT. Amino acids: CASRDGVVGNQPQHF.

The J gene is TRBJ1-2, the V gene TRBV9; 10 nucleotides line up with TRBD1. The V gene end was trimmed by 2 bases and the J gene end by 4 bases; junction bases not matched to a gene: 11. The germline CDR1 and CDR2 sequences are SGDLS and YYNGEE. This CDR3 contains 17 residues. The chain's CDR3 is CASSVGQGYSHIYGYTF. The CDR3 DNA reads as TGTGCCAGCAGCGTGGGACAGGGGTACTCCCACATCTATGGCTACACCTTC.

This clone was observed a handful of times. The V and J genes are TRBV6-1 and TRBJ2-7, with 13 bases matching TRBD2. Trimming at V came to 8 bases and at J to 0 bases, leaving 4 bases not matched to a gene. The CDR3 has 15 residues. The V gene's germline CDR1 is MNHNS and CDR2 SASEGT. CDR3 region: CASLGLAGASYEQYF. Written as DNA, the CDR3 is TGTGCCAGCCTAGGACTAGCGGGGGCCTCCTACGAGCAGTACTTC.

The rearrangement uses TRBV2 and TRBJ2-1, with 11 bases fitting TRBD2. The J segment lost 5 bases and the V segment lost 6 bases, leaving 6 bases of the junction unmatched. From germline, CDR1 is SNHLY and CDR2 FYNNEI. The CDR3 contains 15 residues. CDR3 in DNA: TGTGCCAGCAGATTCACTAGCGGGGGAGACAATGAGCAGTTCTTC. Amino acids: CASRFTSGGDNEQFF. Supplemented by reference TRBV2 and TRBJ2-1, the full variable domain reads EPEVTQTPSHQVTQMGQEVILRCVPISNHLYFYWYRQILGQKVEFLVSFYNNEISEKSEIFDDQFSVERPDGSNFTLKIRSTKLEDSAMYFCASRFTSGGDNEQFFGPGTRLTVL.

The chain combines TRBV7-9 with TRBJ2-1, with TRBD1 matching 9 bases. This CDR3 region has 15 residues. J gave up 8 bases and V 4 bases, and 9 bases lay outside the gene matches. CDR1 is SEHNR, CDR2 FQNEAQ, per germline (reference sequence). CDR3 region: CASSYRDREADEQFF. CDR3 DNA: TGTGCCAGCAGCTACCGGGACAGGGAAGCGGATGAGCAGTTCTTC.

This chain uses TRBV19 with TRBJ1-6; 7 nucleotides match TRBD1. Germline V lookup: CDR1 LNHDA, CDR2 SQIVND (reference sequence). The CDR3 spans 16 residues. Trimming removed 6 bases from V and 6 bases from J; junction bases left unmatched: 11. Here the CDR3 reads CASSLDWTGLNSPLHF. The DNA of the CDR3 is TGTGCCAGTAGCCTCGATTGGACAGGTCTTAATTCACCCCTCCACTTT.

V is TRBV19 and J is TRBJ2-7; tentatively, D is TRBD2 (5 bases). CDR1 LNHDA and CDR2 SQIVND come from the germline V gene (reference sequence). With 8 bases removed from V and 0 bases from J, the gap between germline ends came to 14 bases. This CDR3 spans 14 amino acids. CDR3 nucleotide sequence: TGTGCCAGTGGTTCCGGGATCAACTCCTACGAGCAGTACTTC. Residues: CASGSGINSYEQYF.

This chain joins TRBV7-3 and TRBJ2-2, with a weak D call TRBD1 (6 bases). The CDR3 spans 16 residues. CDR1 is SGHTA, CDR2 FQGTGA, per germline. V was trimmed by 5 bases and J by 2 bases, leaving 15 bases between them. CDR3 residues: CASSTRDTLNTGELFF. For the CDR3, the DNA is TGTGCCAGCAGCACCCGGGACACTTTAAACACCGGGGAGCTGTTTTTT.

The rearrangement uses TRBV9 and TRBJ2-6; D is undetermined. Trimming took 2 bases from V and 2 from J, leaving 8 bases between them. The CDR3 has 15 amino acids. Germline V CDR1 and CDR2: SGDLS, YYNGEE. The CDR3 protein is CASSVQLTGANVLTF. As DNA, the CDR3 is TGTGCCAGCAGCGTCCAGTTAACTGGGGCCAACGTCCTGACTTTC.

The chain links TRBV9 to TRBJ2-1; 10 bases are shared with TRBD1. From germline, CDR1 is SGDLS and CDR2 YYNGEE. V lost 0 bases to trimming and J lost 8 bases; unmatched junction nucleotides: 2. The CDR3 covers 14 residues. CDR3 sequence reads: CASSVGDRGYEQFF. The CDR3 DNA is TGTGCCAGCAGCGTAGGGGACAGGGGCTATGAGCAGTTCTTC.

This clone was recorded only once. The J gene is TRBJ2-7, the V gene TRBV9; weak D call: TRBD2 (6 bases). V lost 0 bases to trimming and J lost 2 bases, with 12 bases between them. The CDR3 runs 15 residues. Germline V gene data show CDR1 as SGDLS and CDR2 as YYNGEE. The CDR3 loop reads CASSVEARGTYEQYF. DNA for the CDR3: TGTGCCAGCAGCGTAGAGGCGCGCGGGACCTACGAGCAGTACTTC.

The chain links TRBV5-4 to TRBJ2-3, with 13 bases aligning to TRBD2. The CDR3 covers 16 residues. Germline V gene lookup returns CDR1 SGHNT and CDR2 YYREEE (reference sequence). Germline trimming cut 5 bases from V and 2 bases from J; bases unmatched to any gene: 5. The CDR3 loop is CASSLLAGGPTDTQYF. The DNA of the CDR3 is TGTGCCAGCAGTTTACTAGCGGGGGGGCCCACAGATACGCAGTATTTT.

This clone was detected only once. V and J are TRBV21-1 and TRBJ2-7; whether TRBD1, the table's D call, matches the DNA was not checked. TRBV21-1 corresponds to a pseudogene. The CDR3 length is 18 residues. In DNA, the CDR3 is TGTGCCAGCAGCAAGGCAGGGGTCCGGATAAGTGGTCCGCCCGAGCAGTACTTC. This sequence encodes CASSKAGVRISGPPEQYF.